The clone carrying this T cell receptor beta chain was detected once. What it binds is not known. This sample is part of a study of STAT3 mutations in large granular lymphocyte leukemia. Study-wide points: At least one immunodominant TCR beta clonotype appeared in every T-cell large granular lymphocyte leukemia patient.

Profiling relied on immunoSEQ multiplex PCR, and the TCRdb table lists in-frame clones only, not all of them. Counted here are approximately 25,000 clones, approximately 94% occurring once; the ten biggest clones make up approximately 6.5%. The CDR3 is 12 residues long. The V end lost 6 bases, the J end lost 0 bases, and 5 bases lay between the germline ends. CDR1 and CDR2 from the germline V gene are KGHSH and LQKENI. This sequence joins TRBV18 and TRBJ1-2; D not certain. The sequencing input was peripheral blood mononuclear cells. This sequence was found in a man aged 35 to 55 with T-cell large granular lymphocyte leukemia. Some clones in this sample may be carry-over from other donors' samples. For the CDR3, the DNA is TGTGCCAGCTCCACCGCTAACTATGGCTACACCTTC. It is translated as CASSTANYGYTF.